The sequence of this T cell receptor (beta chain) was determined in a study of T cell repertoires and HLA-DP antigens. Notes on the study in general: Average cumulative frequency of previously undetected clones was roughly 35% against one allele and more than 50% against the other.

Some clones are missing from TCRdb's copy, which holds only in-frame ones; the method was immunoSEQ multiplex PCR. This sample yields some 110,000 clones, of which 85% to 95% are seen a single time; about 0.27% belongs to the top ten. Remarks on this clone: What it binds is unknown.

The CDR3 is 11 amino acids. The V and J ends lost 5 bases and 1 base respectively, with 6 bases between them. Germline V gene sequence: CDR1 GTSNPN, CDR2 SVGIG (reference sequence). The sequencing sample was made of CD4+ T cells from PBMCs. J is TRBJ2-7 and V is TRBV30; D not resolved. This clonotype was sampled from a woman between 18 and 29 years old in good health and CMV-seronegative. The CDR3 DNA sequence: TGTGCCTGGGGACGGTCCTACGAGCAGTACTTC. Its translation is CAWGRSYEQYF.